These 8 T cell receptor beta chains were all obtained from the same sample, sequenced in a study of T cell changes during pregnancy in multiple sclerosis. Clones were read by immunoSEQ multiplex PCR, and TCRdb kept only the in-frame ones, dropping some. Of around 71,000 clones listed, approximately 94% are singletons. The source was peripheral blood, collected in the third trimester of pregnancy. The receptor set was obtained from a female donor with multiple sclerosis, enrolled in a pregnancy study.

This chain connects TRBV27 to TRBJ1-2; 12 positions match TRBD1. CDR3 length: 16 residues. Germline V CDR1 and CDR2: MNHEY, SMNVEV (reference sequence). The junction had 7 bases not matched to a gene; V was cut back by 4 bases and J by 4 bases. CDR3 sequence (DNA): TGTGCCAGCAGTTCCTTGGGACAGGGGGCTAGCTATGGCTACACCTTC. Its translation is CASSSLGQGASYGYTF.

This sequence joins TRBV6-5 and TRBJ2-7; tentatively, D is TRBD2 (6 bases). CDR3 length equals 13 residues. Germline values: CDR1 MNHEY, CDR2 SVGAGI. Trimming pared 4 bases from V and 1 base from J, leaving 8 bases between. The chain's CDR3 is CASSSGTSYEQYF. CDR3 bases: TGTGCCAGCAGTTCCGGGACTTCCTACGAGCAGTACTTC.

The chain uses TRBV2 and TRBJ2-1; D is ambiguous. From germline, CDR1 is SNHLY and CDR2 FYNNEI. The CDR3 is 16 residues long. With 6 bases removed from V and 0 bases from J, the gap between germline ends came to 15 bases. The CDR3 sequence: CASSPTYSGSYNEQFF. The CDR3 DNA reads TGTGCCAGCAGCCCTACGTATTCGGGCTCCTACAATGAGCAGTTCTTC.

The chain uses TRBV5-4 and TRBJ1-1, with D hard to call. Deletions cut 0 bases from V and 6 bases from J, with 12 bases between. CDR3 length: 14 amino acids. Germline CDR1 is SGHNT and CDR2 is YYREEE (reference sequence). The CDR3 protein is CASSLAGFIAEAFF. The DNA for the CDR3 is TGTGCCAGCAGCTTGGCCGGGTTTATCGCTGAAGCTTTCTTT.

This clone has a single count. Distinct nucleotide sequences in the sample also encode this CDR3. The genes are TRBV5-1 and TRBJ2-1; 7 bases fit TRBD2. J lost 4 bases, V lost 2 bases, and 6 bases had no gene match. Germline V gene sequence: CDR1 SGHRS, CDR2 YFSETQ. This CDR3 comprises 15 residues. In DNA, the CDR3 is TGCGCCAGCAGCTTCAGGGAGGGCTCTTACAATGAGCAGTTCTTC. Amino acids: CASSFREGSYNEQFF.

The genes are TRBV10-3 and TRBJ2-1; 13 nucleotides align to TRBD2. With 0 bases clipped from V and 7 bases from J, the junction kept 6 bases outside the gene matches. This CDR3 has 17 residues. Germline CDR1 is ENHRY and CDR2 is SYGVKD. CDR3 bases: TGTGCCATCAGTGAGTCCGAACTAGCGGGAGGGCGGAATGAGCAGTTCTTC. Its translation: CAISESELAGGRNEQFF.

The rearrangement uses TRBV5-4 and TRBJ2-2, with D perhaps matching TRBD1 (6 bases). Germline values: CDR1 SGHNT, CDR2 YYREEE (reference sequence). The CDR3 is 14 residues long. V shed 2 bases and J shed 4 bases, with 9 bases lying between them. Here the CDR3 reads CASSFGGGTGELFF. The DNA of the CDR3 is TGTGCCAGCAGCTTTGGGGGCGGCACCGGGGAGCTGTTTTTT.

The gene calls are TRBV18 and TRBJ1-5, with 8 bases aligning to TRBD1. Trimming took 3 bases from V and 2 from J; bases not matched to a gene: 12. The germline gives CDR1 KGHSH, CDR2 LQKENI. The CDR3 sequence is 18 residues long. CDR3 in DNA: TGTGCCAGCTCACCCATCGGACAGGGTGGGAAAGGCAATCAGCCCCAGCATTTT. It codes for CASSPIGQGGKGNQPQHF. The variable domain in full, completed from reference TRBV18 and TRBJ1-5, reads NAGVMQNPRHLVRRRGQEARLRCSPMKGHSHVYWYRQLPEEGLKFMVYLQKENIIDESGMPKERFSAEFPKEGPSILRIQQVVRGDSAAYFCASSPIGQGGKGNQPQHFGDGTRLSIL.